The T cell receptor beta chain described here comes from a study of molecular identifiers for immune sequencing clone quantification. This clonotype was counted many times. What it binds is not known. A CD8+CD4-CCR7+CD45RA+ gate was used to sort naive CD8 T cells. TCRdb used MiXCR to reprocess the PCR reads, holding one entry per CDR3 protein. This sample has over 70,000 distinct CDR3 sequences, with about 23% found just once. Study-wide points: In naive cells, clones above 20 RNA copies held under 1% of molecules, whereas in effector cells they held over 98%. Underestimation of highly expanded clone sizes could arise where identical TCR molecules share a barcode.

Sequenced input: naive CD8+ T cells from blood, with Jurkat cell RNA spiked in. Subset in this sample: FACS-sorted CD8+CD4-CCR7+CD45RA+ naive T cells. The source is a human donor in good health. Some libraries in this study had Jurkat cell RNA spiked in.

CDR3 sequence reads: CASNTETDTQYF. Here the CDR3 DNA reads TGTGCCAGCAATACAGAAACAGATACGCAGTATTTT. The J gene is TRBJ2-3, the V gene TRBV12-3 or TRBV12-4, with D unclear. There are 12 residues in the CDR3. Trimming cost V 7 bases and J 3 bases, with 8 bases left between them.